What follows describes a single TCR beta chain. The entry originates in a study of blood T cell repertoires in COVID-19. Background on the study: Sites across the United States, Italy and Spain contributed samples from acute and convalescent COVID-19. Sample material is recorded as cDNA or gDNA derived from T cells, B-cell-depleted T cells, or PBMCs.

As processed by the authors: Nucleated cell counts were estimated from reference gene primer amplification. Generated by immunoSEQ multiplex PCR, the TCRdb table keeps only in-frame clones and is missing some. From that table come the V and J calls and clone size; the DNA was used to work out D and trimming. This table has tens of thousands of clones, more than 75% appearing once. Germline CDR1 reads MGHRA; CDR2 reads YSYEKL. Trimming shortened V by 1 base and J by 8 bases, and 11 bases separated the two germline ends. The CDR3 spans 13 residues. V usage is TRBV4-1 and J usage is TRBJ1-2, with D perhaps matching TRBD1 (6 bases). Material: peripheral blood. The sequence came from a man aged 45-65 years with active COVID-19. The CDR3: CASSQAGTPGYTF. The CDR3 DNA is TGCGCCAGCAGCCAAGCCGGGACACCCGGCTACACCTTC.